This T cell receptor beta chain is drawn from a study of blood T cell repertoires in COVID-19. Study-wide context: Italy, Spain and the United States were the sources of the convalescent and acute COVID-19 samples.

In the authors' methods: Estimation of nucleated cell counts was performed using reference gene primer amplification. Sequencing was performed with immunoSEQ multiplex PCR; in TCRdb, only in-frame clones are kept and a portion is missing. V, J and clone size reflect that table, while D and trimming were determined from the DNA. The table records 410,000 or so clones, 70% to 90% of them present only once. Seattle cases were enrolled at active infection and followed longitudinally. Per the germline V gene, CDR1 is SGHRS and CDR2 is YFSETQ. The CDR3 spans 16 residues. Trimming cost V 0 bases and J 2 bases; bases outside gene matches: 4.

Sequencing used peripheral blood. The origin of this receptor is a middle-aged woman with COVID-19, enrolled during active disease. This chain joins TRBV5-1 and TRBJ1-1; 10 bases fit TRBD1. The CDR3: CASSLATGGSNTEAFF. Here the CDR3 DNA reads TGCGCCAGCAGCTTGGCGACAGGGGGCTCCAACACTGAAGCTTTCTTT.